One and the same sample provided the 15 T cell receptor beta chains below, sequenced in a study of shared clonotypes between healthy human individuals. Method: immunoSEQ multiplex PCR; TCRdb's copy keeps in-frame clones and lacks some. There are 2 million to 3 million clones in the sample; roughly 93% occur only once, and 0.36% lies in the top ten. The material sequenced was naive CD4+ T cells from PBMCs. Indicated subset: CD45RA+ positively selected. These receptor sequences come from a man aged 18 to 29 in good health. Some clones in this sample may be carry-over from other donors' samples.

This CDR3 is CSVRGSSTYNEQFF. For the CDR3, the DNA is TGCAGCGTTCGTGGGTCGTCCACCTACAATGAGCAGTTCTTC. The chain uses TRBV29-1 and TRBJ2-1; D unclear. V lost 5 bases, J lost 2 bases, and 13 bases lay in between. CDR1 and CDR2 (germline): SQVTM, ANQGSEA. There are 14 residues in the CDR3.

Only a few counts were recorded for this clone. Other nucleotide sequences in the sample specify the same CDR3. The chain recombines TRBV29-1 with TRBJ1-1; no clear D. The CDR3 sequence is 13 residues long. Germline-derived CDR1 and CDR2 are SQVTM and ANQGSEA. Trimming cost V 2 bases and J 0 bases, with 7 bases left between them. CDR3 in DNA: TGCAGCGTTGAAAAAGTTATGAACACTGAAGCTTTCTTT. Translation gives CSVEKVMNTEAFF.

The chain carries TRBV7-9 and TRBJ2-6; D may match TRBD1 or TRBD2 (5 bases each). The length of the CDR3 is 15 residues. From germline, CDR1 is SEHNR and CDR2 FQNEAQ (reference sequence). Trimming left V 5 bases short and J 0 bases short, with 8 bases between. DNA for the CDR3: TGTGCCAGCAGCCCCGGGGCCTCTGGGGCCAACGTCCTGACTTTC. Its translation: CASSPGASGANVLTF. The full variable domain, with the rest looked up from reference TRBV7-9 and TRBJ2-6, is DTGVSQNPRHKITKRGQNVTFRCDPISEHNRLYWYRQTLGQGPEFLTYFQNEAQLEKSRLLSDRFSAERPKGSFSTLEIQRTEQGDSAMYLCASSPGASGANVLTFGAGSRLTVL.

For the CDR3, the DNA is TGTGCCAGCAGCTATTTAGCGGGAGGTGCCCTCTACGAGCAGTACTTC. It specifies CASSYLAGGALYEQYF. The V gene is TRBV11-2, the J gene TRBJ2-7; 10 bases are shared with TRBD2. The germline V gene encodes CDR1 SGHAT and CDR2 FQNNGV. The CDR3 runs 16 residues. J gave up 3 bases and V 4 bases, and 9 bases lay outside the gene matches.

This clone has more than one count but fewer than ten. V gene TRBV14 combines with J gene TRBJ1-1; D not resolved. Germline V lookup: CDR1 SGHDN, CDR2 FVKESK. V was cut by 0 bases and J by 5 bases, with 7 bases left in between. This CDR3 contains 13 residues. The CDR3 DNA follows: TGTGCCAGCAGCCAAGATTTAGGTACTGAAGCTTTCTTT. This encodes CASSQDLGTEAFF.

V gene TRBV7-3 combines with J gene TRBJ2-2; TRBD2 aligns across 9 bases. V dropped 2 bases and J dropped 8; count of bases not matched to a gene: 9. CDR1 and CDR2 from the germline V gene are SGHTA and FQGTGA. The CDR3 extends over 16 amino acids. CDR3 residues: CASSLRAAGGAGELFF. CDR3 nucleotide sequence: TGTGCCAGCAGCTTACGGGCAGCGGGAGGCGCTGGGGAGCTGTTTTTT.

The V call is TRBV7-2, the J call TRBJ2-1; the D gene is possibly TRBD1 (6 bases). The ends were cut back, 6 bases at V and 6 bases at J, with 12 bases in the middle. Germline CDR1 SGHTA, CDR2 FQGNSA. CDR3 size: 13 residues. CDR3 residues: CASRLTGFNEQFF. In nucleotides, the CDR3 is TGTGCCAGCAGGCTAACAGGGTTCAATGAGCAGTTCTTC. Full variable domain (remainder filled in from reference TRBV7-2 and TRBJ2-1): GAGVSQSPSNKVTEKGKDVELRCDPISGHTALYWYRQSLGQGLEFLIYFQGNSAPDKSGLPSDRFSAERTGGSVSTLTIQRTQQEDSAVYLCASRLTGFNEQFFGPGTRLTVL.

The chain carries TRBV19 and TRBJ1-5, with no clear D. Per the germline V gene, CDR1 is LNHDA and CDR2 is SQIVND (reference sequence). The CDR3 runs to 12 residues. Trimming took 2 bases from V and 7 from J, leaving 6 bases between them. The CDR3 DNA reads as TGTGCCAGTAGTATACAAGAACAGCCCCAGCATTTT. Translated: CASSIQEQPQHF.

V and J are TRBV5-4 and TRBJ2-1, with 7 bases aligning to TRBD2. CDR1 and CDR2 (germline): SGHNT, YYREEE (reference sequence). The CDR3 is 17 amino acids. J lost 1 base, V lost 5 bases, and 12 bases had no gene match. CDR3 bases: TGTGCCAGCAGGTTTCTTTCTAGCGGCCATTCCTACAATGAGCAGTTCTTC. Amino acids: CASRFLSSGHSYNEQFF.

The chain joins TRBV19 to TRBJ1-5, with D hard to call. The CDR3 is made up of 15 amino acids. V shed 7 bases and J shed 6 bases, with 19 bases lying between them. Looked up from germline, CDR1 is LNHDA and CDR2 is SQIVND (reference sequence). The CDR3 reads CASNPSRTPGQPQHF. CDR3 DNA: TGTGCCAGTAATCCCAGTCGTACCCCCGGTCAGCCCCAGCATTTT.

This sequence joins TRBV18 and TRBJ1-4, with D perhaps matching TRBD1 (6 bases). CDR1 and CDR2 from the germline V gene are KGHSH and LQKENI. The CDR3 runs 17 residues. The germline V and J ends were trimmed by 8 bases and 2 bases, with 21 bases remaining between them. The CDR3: CASHKQTGILTNEKLFF. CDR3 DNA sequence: TGTGCCAGCCACAAACAAACAGGGATCCTGACTAATGAAAAACTGTTTTTT.

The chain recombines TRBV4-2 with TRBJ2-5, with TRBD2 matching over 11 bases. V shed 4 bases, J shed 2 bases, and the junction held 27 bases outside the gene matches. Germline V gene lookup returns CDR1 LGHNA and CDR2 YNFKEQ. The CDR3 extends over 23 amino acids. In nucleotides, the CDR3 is TGTGCCAGCAGCCCCCGCCCGGTAGCGGGAGGGGTAAACCTAAAGACGGGGCAAGAGACCCAGTACTTC. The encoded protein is CASSPRPVAGGVNLKTGQETQYF.

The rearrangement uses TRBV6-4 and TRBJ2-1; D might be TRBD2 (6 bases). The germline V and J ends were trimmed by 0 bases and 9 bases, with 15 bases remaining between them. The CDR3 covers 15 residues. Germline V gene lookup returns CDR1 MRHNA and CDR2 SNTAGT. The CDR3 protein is CASSDSGGIIREQFF. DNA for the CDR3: TGTGCCAGCAGTGACTCTGGAGGGATCATCCGTGAGCAGTTCTTC.

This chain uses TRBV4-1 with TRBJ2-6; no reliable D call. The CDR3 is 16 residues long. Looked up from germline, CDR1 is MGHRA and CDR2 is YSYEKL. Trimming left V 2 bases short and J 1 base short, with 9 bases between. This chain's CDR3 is CASSQKQRSGANVLTF. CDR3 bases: TGCGCCAGCAGCCAAAAACAGCGTTCTGGGGCCAACGTCCTGACTTTC.

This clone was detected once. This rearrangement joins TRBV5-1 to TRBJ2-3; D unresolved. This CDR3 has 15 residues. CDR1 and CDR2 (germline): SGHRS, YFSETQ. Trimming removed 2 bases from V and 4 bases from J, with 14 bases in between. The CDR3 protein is CASSFRPAQADTQYF. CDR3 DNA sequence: TGCGCCAGCAGCTTTAGACCAGCCCAGGCAGATACGCAGTATTTT.